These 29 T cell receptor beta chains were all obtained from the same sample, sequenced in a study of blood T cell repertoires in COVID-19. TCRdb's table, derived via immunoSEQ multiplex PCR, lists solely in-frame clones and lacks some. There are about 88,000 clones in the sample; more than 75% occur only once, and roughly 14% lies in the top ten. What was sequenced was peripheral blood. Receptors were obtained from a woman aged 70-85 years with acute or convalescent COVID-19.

DNA of the CDR3: TGTGCCAGCAGTTCCGGACTAGCGGGAACCGGGGAGCTGTTTTTT. Translated, it gives CASSSGLAGTGELFF. The chain combines TRBV6-5 with TRBJ2-2, with TRBD2 identical over 12 bases. The CDR3 runs to 15 residues. Losses at the gene ends were 4 bases for V and 5 bases for J; bases not matched to a gene: 2. Germline CDR1 reads MNHEY; CDR2 reads SVGAGI.

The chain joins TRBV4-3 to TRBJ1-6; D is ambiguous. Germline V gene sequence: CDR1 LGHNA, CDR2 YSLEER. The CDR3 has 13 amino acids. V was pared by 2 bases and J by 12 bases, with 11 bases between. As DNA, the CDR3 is TGCGCCAGCAGCCAAAATACCCGGGGACCCCTCCACTTT. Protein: CASSQNTRGPLHF.

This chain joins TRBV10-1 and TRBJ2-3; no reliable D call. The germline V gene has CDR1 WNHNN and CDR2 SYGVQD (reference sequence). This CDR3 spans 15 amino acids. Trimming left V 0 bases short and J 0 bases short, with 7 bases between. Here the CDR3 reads CASSESWASTDTQYF. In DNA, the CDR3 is TGCGCCAGCAGTGAGTCGTGGGCAAGCACAGATACGCAGTATTTT.

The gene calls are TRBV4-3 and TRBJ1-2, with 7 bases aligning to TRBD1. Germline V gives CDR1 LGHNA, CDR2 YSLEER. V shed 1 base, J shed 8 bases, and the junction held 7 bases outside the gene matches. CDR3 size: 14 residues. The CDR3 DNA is TGCGCCAGCAGCCAAGCGCGGGACAGCCACGGCTACACCTTC. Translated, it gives CASSQARDSHGYTF.

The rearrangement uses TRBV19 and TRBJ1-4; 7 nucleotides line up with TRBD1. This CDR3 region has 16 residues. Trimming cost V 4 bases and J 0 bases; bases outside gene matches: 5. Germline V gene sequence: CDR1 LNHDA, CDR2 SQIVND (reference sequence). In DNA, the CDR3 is TGTGCCAGTAGTACCCAGGGGGGTGCAACTAATGAAAAACTGTTTTTT. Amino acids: CASSTQGGATNEKLFF. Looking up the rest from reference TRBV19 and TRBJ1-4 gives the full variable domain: DGGITQSPKYLFRKEGQNVTLSCEQNLNHDAMYWYRQDPGQGLRLIYYSQIVNDFQKGDIAEGYSVSREKKESFPLTVTSAQKNPTAFYLCASSTQGGATNEKLFFGSGTQLSVL.

The CDR3 sequence is CASWTGQNTGELFF. The CDR3, as DNA: TGTGCCAGTTGGACAGGCCAGAACACCGGGGAGCTGTTTTTT. The chain joins TRBV6-1 to TRBJ2-2; the match to TRBD1 covers 7 bases. The germline V gene has CDR1 MNHNS and CDR2 SASEGT. This CDR3 spans 14 amino acids. V lost 9 bases and J lost 1; bases outside the gene matches: 5.

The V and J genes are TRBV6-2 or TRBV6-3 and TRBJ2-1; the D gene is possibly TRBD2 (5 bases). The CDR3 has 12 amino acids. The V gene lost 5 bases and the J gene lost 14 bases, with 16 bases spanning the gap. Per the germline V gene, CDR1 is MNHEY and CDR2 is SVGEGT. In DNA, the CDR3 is TGTGCCAGCAGTAAAACTAGGTCCCCGGAGTTCTTC. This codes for CASSKTRSPEFF.

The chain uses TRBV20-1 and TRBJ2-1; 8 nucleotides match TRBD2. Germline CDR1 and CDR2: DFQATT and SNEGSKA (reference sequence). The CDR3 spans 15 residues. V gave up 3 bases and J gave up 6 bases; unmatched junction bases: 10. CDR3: CSASAGTRAFNEQFF. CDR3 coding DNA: TGCAGTGCTAGTGCCGGGACTAGGGCGTTCAATGAGCAGTTCTTC.

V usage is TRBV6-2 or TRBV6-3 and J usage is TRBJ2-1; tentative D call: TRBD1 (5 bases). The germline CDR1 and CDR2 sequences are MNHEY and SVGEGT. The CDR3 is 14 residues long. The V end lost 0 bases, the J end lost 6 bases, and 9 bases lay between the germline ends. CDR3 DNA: TGTGCCAGCAGTTACTCGGGCAGGGTCAATGAGCAGTTCTTC. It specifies CASSYSGRVNEQFF.

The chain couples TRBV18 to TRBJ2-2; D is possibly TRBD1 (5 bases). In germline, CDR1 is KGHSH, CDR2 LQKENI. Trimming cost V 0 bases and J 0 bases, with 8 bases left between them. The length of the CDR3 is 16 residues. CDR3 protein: CASSPPAGPNTGELFF. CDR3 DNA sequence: TGTGCCAGCTCACCACCAGCAGGGCCGAACACCGGGGAGCTGTTTTTT.

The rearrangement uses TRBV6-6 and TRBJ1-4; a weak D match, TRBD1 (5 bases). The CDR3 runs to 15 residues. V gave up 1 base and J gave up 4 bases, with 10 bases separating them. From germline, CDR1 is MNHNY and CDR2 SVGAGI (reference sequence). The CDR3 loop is CASSYFGADNEKLFF. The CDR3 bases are TGTGCCAGCAGTTACTTTGGGGCGGATAATGAAAAACTGTTTTTT.

The CDR3 sequence: CASRTHGQGHQPQHF. As DNA, the CDR3 is TGTGCCAGCAGAACCCACGGACAGGGTCATCAGCCCCAGCATTTT. The genes are TRBV28 and TRBJ1-5; 8 bases map to TRBD1. The CDR3 is made up of 15 amino acids. V was pared by 6 bases and J by 5 bases, with 9 bases of the junction left unmatched. CDR1 is MDHEN and CDR2 is SYDVKM in the germline V gene.

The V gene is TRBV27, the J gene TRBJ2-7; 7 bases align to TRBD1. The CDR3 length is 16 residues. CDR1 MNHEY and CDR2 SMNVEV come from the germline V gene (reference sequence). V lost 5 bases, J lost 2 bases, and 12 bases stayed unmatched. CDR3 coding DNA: TGTGCCAGCAGTCCGTACAGGGGATTGATAGCCTACGAGCAGTACGTC. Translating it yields CASSPYRGLIAYEQYV.

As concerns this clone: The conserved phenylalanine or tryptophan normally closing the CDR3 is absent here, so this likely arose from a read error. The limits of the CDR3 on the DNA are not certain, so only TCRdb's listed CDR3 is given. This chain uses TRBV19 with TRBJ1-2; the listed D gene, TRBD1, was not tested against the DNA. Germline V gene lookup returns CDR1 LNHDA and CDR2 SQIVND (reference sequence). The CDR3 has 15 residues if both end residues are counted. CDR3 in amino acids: CASSIRAQGQGEFFT.

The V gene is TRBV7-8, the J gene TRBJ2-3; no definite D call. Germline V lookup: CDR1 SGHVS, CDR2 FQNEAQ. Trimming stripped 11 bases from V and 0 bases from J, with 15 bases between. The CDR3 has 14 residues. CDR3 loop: CACGEDPSTDTQYF. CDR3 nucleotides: TGTGCCTGCGGAGAAGATCCTAGCACAGATACGCAGTATTTT.

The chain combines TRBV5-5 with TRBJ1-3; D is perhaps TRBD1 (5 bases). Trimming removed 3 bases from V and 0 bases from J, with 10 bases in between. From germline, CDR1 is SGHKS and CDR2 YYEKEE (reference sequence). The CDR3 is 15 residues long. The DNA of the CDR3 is TGTGCCAGCAGCTGGACACTCAGCTCTGGAAACACCATATATTTT. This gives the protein CASSWTLSSGNTIYF. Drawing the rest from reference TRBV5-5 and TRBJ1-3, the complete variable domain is DAGVTQSPTHLIKTRGQQVTLRCSPISGHKSVSWYQQVLGQGPQFIFQYYEKEERGRGNFPDRFSARQFPNYSSELNVNALLLGDSALYLCASSWTLSSGNTIYFGEGSWLTVV.

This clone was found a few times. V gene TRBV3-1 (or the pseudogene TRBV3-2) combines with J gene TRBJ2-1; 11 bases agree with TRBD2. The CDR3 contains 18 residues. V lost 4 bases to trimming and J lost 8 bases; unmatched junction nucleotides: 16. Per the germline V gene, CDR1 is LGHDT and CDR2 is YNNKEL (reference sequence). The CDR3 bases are TGTGCCAGCAGCCTCCCATTAGCGGGAGGGGGCGATTCGGATGAGCAGTTCTTC. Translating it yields CASSLPLAGGGDSDEQFF.

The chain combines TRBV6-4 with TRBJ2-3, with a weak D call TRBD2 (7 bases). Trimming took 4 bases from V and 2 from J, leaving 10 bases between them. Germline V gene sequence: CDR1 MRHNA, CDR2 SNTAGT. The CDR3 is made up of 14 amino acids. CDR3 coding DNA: TGTGCCAGCAGTGTGGGGGGGGCCACAGATACGCAGTATTTT. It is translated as CASSVGGATDTQYF.

CDR3 region: CASSLDRVSPLHF. In nucleotides, the CDR3 is TGTGCCAGCAGTTTGGACAGGGTTTCACCCCTCCACTTT. The chain uses TRBV12-3 or TRBV12-4 and TRBJ1-6, with 8 nucleotides matching TRBD1. The V segment lost 3 bases and the J segment 9 bases; nucleotides outside the gene matches: 1. The CDR3 consists of 13 residues.

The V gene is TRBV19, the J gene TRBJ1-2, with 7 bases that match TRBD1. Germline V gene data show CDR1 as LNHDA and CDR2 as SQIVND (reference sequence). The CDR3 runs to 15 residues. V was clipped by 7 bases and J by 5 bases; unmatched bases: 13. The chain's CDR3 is CASTLVYSQGYGYTF. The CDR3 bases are TGTGCCAGTACCCTAGTATATTCACAGGGGTATGGCTACACCTTC.

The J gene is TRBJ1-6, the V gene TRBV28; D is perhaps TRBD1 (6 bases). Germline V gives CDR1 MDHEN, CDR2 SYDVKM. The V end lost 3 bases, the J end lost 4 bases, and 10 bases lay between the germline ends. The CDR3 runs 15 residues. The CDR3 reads CASSFRTAYNSPLHF. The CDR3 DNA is TGTGCCAGCAGTTTTCGGACAGCTTATAATTCACCCCTCCACTTT.

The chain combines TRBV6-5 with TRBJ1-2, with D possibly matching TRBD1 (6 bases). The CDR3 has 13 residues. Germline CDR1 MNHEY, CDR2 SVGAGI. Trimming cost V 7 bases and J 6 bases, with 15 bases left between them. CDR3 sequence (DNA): TGTGCCAGCACGCCACAGGGTAGCCATGGCTACACCTTC. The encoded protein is CASTPQGSHGYTF.

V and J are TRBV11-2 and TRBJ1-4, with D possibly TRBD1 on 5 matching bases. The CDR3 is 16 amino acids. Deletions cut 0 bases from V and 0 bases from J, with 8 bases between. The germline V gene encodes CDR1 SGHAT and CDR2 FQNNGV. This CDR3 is CASSLDRVTTNEKLFF. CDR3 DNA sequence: TGTGCCAGCAGCTTAGACAGGGTGACAACTAATGAAAAACTGTTTTTT.

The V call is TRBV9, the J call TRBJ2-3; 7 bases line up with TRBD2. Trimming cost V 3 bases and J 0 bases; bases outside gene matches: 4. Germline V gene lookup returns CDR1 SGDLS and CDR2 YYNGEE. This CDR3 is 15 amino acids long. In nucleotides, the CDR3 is TGTGCCAGCAGCGCAAGCGGGACTAGCACAGATACGCAGTATTTT. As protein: CASSASGTSTDTQYF.

CDR3 loop: CASTLQELSNQPQHF. As DNA, the CDR3 is TGTGCCAGCACCCTACAGGAGTTGAGCAATCAGCCCCAGCATTTT. The chain uses TRBV2 and TRBJ1-5, with D maybe TRBD1 (5 bases). The CDR3 is made up of 15 amino acids. Germline assignment: CDR1 SNHLY and CDR2 FYNNEI. Trimming shortened V by 7 bases and J by 1 base, and 14 bases separated the two germline ends.

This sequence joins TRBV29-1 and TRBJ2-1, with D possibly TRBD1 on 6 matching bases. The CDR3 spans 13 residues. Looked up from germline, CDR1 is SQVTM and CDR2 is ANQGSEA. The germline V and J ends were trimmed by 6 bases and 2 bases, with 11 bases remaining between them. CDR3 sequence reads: CSVQGLTYNEQFF. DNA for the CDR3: TGCAGCGTGCAGGGGCTTACCTACAATGAGCAGTTCTTC.

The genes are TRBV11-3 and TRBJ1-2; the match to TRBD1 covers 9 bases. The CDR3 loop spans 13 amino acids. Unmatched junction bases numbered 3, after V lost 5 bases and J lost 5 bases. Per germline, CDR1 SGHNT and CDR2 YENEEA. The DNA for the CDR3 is TGTGCCAGCAGCGCCGACAGGGGGTATGGCTACACCTTC. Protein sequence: CASSADRGYGYTF.

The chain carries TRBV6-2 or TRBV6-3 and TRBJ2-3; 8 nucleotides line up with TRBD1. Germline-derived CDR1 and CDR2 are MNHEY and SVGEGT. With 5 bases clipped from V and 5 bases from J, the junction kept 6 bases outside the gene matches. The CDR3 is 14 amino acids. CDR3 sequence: CASSPDRAGDTQYF. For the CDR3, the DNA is TGTGCCAGCAGTCCGGACAGGGCGGGAGATACGCAGTATTTT.

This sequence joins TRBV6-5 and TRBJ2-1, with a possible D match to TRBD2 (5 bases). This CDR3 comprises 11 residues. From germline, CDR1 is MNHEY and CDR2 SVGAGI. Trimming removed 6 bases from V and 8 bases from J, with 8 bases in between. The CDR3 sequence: CASRAEDEQFF. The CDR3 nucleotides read TGTGCCAGCAGGGCGGAGGATGAGCAGTTCTTC.